This T cell receptor beta chain was recorded in a study of blood T cell repertoires in COVID-19. Study summary: There were acute and convalescent COVID-19 samples, and they came from the United States, Italy and Spain. PBMCs, B-cell-depleted T cells, or T cells were the source of the cDNA or gDNA that made up the material.

In the original analysis: Reference gene primer amplification yielded estimated nucleated cell counts. Profiled with immunoSEQ multiplex PCR; TCRdb holds only in-frame clones, not every one. Clonal size and the V and J genes are those of that table, whereas D and trimming came from the DNA. This sample has about 110,000 clones, with more than 65% found just once. V was cut by 6 bases and J by 6 bases, with 21 bases left in between. CDR1 is SGHAT and CDR2 is FQNNGV in the germline V gene. The CDR3 consists of 16 residues. This clone appeared a few times. The sequenced sample was peripheral blood. The clonotype comes from an elderly woman with active or convalescent COVID-19. V usage is TRBV11-2 and J usage is TRBJ2-1; possible D gene TRBD1, 8 bases. This CDR3 is CASRKGGGQVSNEQFF. DNA for the CDR3: TGTGCCAGCAGGAAAGGGGGGGGACAGGTCAGCAATGAGCAGTTCTTC.